This T cell receptor beta chain was captured by sequencing in a study of cytomegalovirus exposure and HLA in healthy donors. Clones were sequenced by immunoSEQ multiplex PCR, and TCRdb holds only the in-frame ones, with some missing. The table shows some 170,000 clones, with 70% to 90% occurring only once. Concerning this clone: Its specificity is unknown.

Trimming took 7 bases from V and 4 from J, leaving 14 bases between them. Germline V gene data show CDR1 as SGHTA and CDR2 as FQGNSA. This CDR3 has 14 residues. General study results and limits: Specific recognition of CMV antigens was confirmed in vitro for a few chains (all CMV-associated). The classifier reportedly diagnosed cytomegalovirus status with high specificity and sensitivity.

V gene TRBV7-2 combines with J gene TRBJ2-1; a possible D gene is TRBD2 (6 bases). The TCR was taken from a man aged 25 to 45 in good health and CMV-seropositive. Sequenced material: PBMCs. The CDR3 reads CASTLRTTYNEQFF. Here the CDR3 DNA reads TGTGCCAGCACTCTCCGGACTACTTACAATGAGCAGTTCTTC. Full variable domain (outside the CDR3, taken from reference TRBV7-2 and TRBJ2-1): GAGVSQSPSNKVTEKGKDVELRCDPISGHTALYWYRQSLGQGLEFLIYFQGNSAPDKSGLPSDRFSAERTGGSVSTLTIQRTQQEDSAVYLCASTLRTTYNEQFFGPGTRLTVL.